The next 14 T cell receptor beta chains were all read from a single sample in a study of molecular identifiers for immune sequencing clone quantification. TCRdb recomputed calls from the PCR reads with MiXCR, one row per CDR3 protein. The profile covers 62,000 or so distinct CDR3 sequences, with 15% to 20% appearing a single time and about 1.5% taken by the ten largest. Sequenced input: naive CD8+ T cells from blood, with Jurkat cell RNA spiked in. Subset specified: FACS-sorted CD8+CD4-CCR7+CD45RA+ naive T cells. The receptors shown here come from a human donor in good health. Some libraries in this study had Jurkat cell RNA spiked in.

With respect to this clonotype: Sequence at one end of the junction differs from germline and may be a read error. This chain connects TRBV28 to TRBJ2-3; the match to TRBD1 covers 7 bases. CDR1 MDHEN and CDR2 SYDVKM come from the germline V gene. CDR3 length: 17 amino acids. CDR3 sequence (DNA): TGTGCCAGCGGTTTTGGGTCGAGGGGGCTTTCCAAAGATACGCAGTATTTT. Its translation: CASGFGSRGLSKDTQYF.

This clonotype was detected many times. The chain combines TRBV27 with TRBJ2-3; no clear D gene. V lost 5 bases and J 3 bases, leaving 15 bases between the germline ends. The CDR3 runs 15 residues. In germline, CDR1 is MNHEY, CDR2 SMNVEV (reference sequence). CDR3 amino acids: CASSLHSELTDTQYF. The CDR3 nucleotides read TGTGCCAGCAGTCTTCACAGCGAACTTACAGATACGCAGTATTTT.

This clonotype occurred many times. The rearrangement links TRBV4-1 to TRBJ2-1; perhaps TRBD2 as D (5 bases). Germline CDR1 and CDR2: MGHRA and YSYEKL. This CDR3 region has 17 residues. V gave up 1 base and J gave up 8 bases, with 21 bases separating them. Here the CDR3 reads CASSQAASLAPRDEQFF. CDR3 bases: TGCGCCAGCAGCCAAGCCGCTAGCCTCGCGCCGAGGGATGAGCAGTTCTTC.

This clonotype has at least ten counts. The rearrangement links TRBV7-9 to TRBJ2-7, with D tentatively TRBD1 (5 bases). The germline CDR1 and CDR2 sequences are SEHNR and FQNEAQ (reference sequence). V dropped 1 base and J dropped 2 bases, with 9 bases sitting between them. CDR3 length: 14 amino acids. For the CDR3, the DNA is TGTGCCAGCAGCTTAGTAGTGGGGCCCTACGAGCAGTACTTC. Its protein is CASSLVVGPYEQYF.

This clonotype was seen ten or more times. The chain employs TRBV9 and TRBJ1-6; TRBD1 might be the D (5 bases). The germline V gene encodes CDR1 SGDLS and CDR2 YYNGEE. There are 17 residues in the CDR3. V lost 0 bases and J 1 base, leaving 11 bases between the germline ends. The CDR3 spells CASSVGAGLSYNSPLHF. The CDR3 DNA is TGTGCCAGCAGCGTAGGGGCAGGGTTGTCCTATAATTCACCCCTCCACTTT.

This chain uses TRBV12-3 or TRBV12-4 with TRBJ2-7; D is uncertain. Trimming shortened V by 3 bases and J by 4 bases, and 13 bases separated the two germline ends. This CDR3 has 14 residues. The CDR3 loop reads CASSLDGLEYEQYF. CDR3 DNA: TGTGCCAGCAGTTTGGACGGGTTGGAATACGAGCAGTACTTC.

Details on this clonotype: It may be a read error: a sequence one base away is much more abundant. The CDR3 ends on some other residue instead of the conserved phenylalanine or tryptophan, so this is likely a read error. The V and J genes are TRBV7-8 and TRBJ2-3; D is undetermined. Deletions cut 5 bases from V and 2 bases from J, with 2 bases between. CDR1 SGHVS and CDR2 FQNEAQ come from the germline V gene. The CDR3 is 11 amino acids. The CDR3 loop is CASSHTDTQYS. CDR3 nucleotides: TGTGCCAGCAGCCACACAGATACGCAGTATTCT.

This clonotype was seen repeatedly, ten times or more. This chain links TRBV28 with TRBJ1-6; possibly TRBD1 for D (5 bases). Germline CDR1 MDHEN, CDR2 SYDVKM. The CDR3 spans 16 residues. V was cut by 4 bases and J by 0 bases, with 10 bases left in between. The CDR3 DNA reads as TGTGCCAGCAGTTCACCCGGGGGCTCCTATAATTCACCCCTCCACTTT. Protein product: CASSSPGGSYNSPLHF. The complete variable domain, with remaining parts taken from reference TRBV28 and TRBJ1-6, reads DVKVTQSSRYLVKRTGEKVFLECVQDMDHENMFWYRQDPGLGLRLIYFSYDVKMKEKGDIPEGYSVSREKKERFSLILESASTNQTSMYLCASSSPGGSYNSPLHFGNGTRLTVT.

For this clonotype: This may arise from a read error, as a much more abundant clone is one base away. This chain uses TRBV12-3 or TRBV12-4 with TRBJ2-3; 7 nucleotides align to TRBD2. This CDR3 has 16 amino acids. The V gene end was trimmed by 11 bases and the J gene end by 3 bases; junction bases not matched to a gene: 17. CDR3 protein: CAGTDYQREGTDTQYF. The CDR3 nucleotides read TGTGCCGGCACCGATTATCAGAGGGAGGGTACAGATACGCAGTATTTT.

This clonotype was recorded many times. The chain is built from TRBV27 and TRBJ2-2; no firm D call. Per germline, CDR1 MNHEY and CDR2 SMNVEV (reference sequence). CDR3 size: 14 residues. The V end was cut by 10 bases, the J end by 1 base, with 13 bases between. The CDR3, as DNA: TGTGCCACCCAGGTAACAGTGAACACCGGGGAGCTGTTTTTT. Protein product: CATQVTVNTGELFF.

In its sample, this clonotype was seen many times. The chain combines TRBV4-3 with TRBJ2-4, with 8 nucleotides matching TRBD2. From germline, CDR1 is LGHNA and CDR2 YSLEER. The trim removed 2 bases at V and 3 bases at J, leaving 9 bases unmatched. This CDR3 comprises 17 residues. The CDR3 region has the DNA TGCGCCAGCAGCCAACCTCCGGCGGGGGGTCTCAAAAACATTCAGTACTTC. This codes for CASSQPPAGGLKNIQYF.

In this sample, this clonotype turned up many times. The rearrangement links TRBV4-3 to TRBJ1-4, with D possibly matching TRBD1 (5 bases). Trimming left V 0 bases short and J 8 bases short, with 10 bases between. This CDR3 is 14 amino acids long. Germline CDR1 reads LGHNA; CDR2 reads YSLEER. CDR3 loop: CASSQEGGGEKLFF. For the CDR3, the DNA is TGCGCCAGCAGCCAAGAGGGCGGGGGAGAAAAACTGTTTTTT.

Ten or more counts support this clonotype. CDR3 nucleotides: TGCGCCAGCAGCCAAGATATAGTAGCGGCCCAGGAGACCCAGTACTTC. Amino acid sequence: CASSQDIVAAQETQYF. The V and J genes are TRBV4-1 and TRBJ2-5; possible D gene TRBD2, 6 bases. V dropped 0 bases and J dropped 5 bases, with 16 bases sitting between them. The V gene's germline CDR1 is MGHRA and CDR2 YSYEKL. The CDR3 extends over 16 amino acids.

In its sample, this clonotype was seen many times. The V call is TRBV28, the J call TRBJ2-7; tentatively, D is TRBD1 or TRBD2 (5 bases each). V dropped 3 bases and J dropped 2 bases, with 23 bases sitting between them. This CDR3 contains 18 residues. Germline CDR1 is MDHEN and CDR2 is SYDVKM. The CDR3 loop is CASSFSLTNLRDAYEQYF. The CDR3 DNA is TGTGCCAGCAGTTTCTCTCTTACAAACCTCCGGGACGCCTACGAGCAGTACTTC.